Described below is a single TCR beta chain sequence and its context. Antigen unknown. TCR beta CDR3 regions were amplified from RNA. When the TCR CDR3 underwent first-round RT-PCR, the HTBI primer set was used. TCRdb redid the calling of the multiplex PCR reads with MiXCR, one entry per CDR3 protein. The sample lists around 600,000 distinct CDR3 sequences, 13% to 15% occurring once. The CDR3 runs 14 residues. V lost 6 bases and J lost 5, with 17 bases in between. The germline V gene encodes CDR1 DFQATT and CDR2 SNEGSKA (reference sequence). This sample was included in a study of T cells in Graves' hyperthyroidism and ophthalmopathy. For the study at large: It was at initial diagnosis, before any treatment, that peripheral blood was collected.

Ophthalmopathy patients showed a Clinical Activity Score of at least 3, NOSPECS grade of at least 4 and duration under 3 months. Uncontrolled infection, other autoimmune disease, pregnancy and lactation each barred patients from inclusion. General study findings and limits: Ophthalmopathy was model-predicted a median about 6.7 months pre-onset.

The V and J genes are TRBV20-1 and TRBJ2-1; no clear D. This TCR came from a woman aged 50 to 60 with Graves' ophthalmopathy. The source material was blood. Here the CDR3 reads CSAQDGRPHNEQFF. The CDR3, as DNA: TGCAGTGCCCAGGACGGACGGCCCCACAATGAGCAGTTCTTC.